These T cell receptor beta chains were read from a single sample in a study of T cell responses to AZD1222 COVID-19 vaccine. Libraries were prepared by immunoSEQ multiplex PCR; TCRdb keeps only in-frame clonotypes and omits some of them. The sample gives 120,000 or so clones, approximately 88% of which show up once; over 5.5% is in the top ten. Sample: peripheral blood, taken on day 0 of AZD1222 vaccination. The receptors were gathered from an adult in good health. Each CDR3 is given with its conserved first and last residue. The D gene is left open where the match is weak. A clone size is listed for some rows: how often the clone was seen (once, few, many), or a class if it is expanded.

>TRBV5-1|-|TRBJ1-4|-
TGCGCCAGCACCCTGGGGGGAAGGCTGGGCGAAAAACTGTTTTTT
CASTLGGRLGEKLFF
>TRBV28|-|TRBJ2-1|-
TGTGCCAGCAGTCTCCATTCGGACCATTATGAGCAGTTCTTC
CASSLHSDHYEQFF
>TRBV5-1|-|TRBJ2-7|TRBD2
TGCGCCAGCAGGACTAGCGCCGAAGGTCTCGAGCAGTACTTC
CASRTSAEGLEQYF
>TRBV21-1|-|TRBJ1-6|-
TGTGCCAGCAGCCCCCCAGGGTACAATTCACCCCTCCACTTT
CASSPPGYNSPLHF
>TRBV14|-|TRBJ2-1|-
TGTGCCAGCAGCCAAGATAGATTAGGGCAGTTCTTC
CASSQDRLGQFF
>TRBV2|-|TRBJ2-7|-
TGTGCCAGCAGAAGGGACACTGGAACGGCGTACGAGCAGTACTTC
CASRRDTGTAYEQYF
>TRBV7-6|once|TRBJ1-5|-
TGTGCCAGCAGTCCTAGAGGCGGGATCAATCAGCCCCAGCATTTT
CASSPRGGINQPQHF
>TRBV29-1|-|TRBJ1-4|-
TGCAGCGTTCACCTTGCAACTAATGAAAAACTGTTTTTT
CSVHLATNEKLFF
>TRBV5-1|-|TRBJ2-7|-
TGCGCCAGCAGCTCAATCAGCGGGCTCTCCTCCTACGAGCAGTACTTC
CASSSISGLSSYEQYF
>TRBV6-2/TRBV6-3|-|TRBJ1-4|TRBD1
TGTGCCAGCAGCAGAGCTACCGGGACAGGGGGAGAAAAACTGTTTTTT
CASSRATGTGGEKLFF
>TRBV18|-|TRBJ1-2|-
TGTGCCAGCTCACCGGTTGTCCAGGGAGGTATTGGCTACACCTTC
CASSPVVQGGIGYTF
>TRBV7-2|-|TRBJ2-5|TRBD2
TGTGCCAGCAGTCGACTAGCGTCGGGAGGAGAGACCCAGTACTTC
CASSRLASGGETQYF
>TRBV24-1|-|TRBJ1-1|-
TGTGCCACCCAGGTGGCGAACACTGAAGCTTTCTTT
CATQVANTEAFF
>TRBV6-5|-|TRBJ1-3|-
TGTGCCAGCAGTTGGGACTCGAGCTCTGGAAACACCATATATTTT
CASSWDSSSGNTIYF
>TRBV11-3|few|TRBJ1-2|-
TGTGCCAGCAGCCTTAACAGGGTAGGATATGGCTACACCTTC
CASSLNRVGYGYTF
>TRBV5-8|-|TRBJ2-7|TRBD1
TGTGCCAGCAGCCGGGACAGGGGGTACGAGCAGTACTTC
CASSRDRGYEQYF
>TRBV7-9|once|TRBJ1-2|TRBD1
TGTGCCAGCAGTTTCGGACAGGGTAACTATGGCTACACCTTC
CASSFGQGNYGYTF
>TRBV4-1|-|TRBJ1-2|-
TGCGCCAGCAGCCACTCTGAGGGAGCTAACTATGGCTACACCTTC
CASSHSEGANYGYTF
>TRBV12-3/TRBV12-4|-|TRBJ1-4|TRBD1
TGTGCCAGCACCACCAGGGGGGGGGAAAAACTGTTTTTT
CASTTRGGEKLFF
>TRBV19|-|TRBJ2-1|TRBD2
TGTGCCAGTAGTATGGGGCTAGCGGGGGTCAATGAGCAGTTCTTC
CASSMGLAGVNEQFF
>TRBV5-1|-|TRBJ2-2|-
TGCGCCAGCAGCTTGTTCGGGGCGAGTAACACCGGGGAGCTGTTTTTT
CASSLFGASNTGELFF
>TRBV5-1|-|TRBJ2-7|-
TGCGCCAGCAGCTTGGTTCCAGGTCCTTCCTACGAGCAGTACTTC
CASSLVPGPSYEQYF
>TRBV9|-|TRBJ1-1|-
TGTGCCAGCAGCGTAGATGACCCTGACACTGAAGCTTTCTTT
CASSVDDPDTEAFF
>TRBV11-3|once|TRBJ2-5|TRBD1
TGTGCCAGCAGCTCCCGGACAGGTTTAGAGACCCAGTACTTC
CASSSRTGLETQYF
>TRBV6-2/TRBV6-3|-|TRBJ2-5|TRBD2
TGTGCCAGCAGTTACTCGAATCTAGCGGGGCCTACCCAAGAGACCCAGTACTTC
CASSYSNLAGPTQETQYF
>TRBV4-1|-|TRBJ1-2|-
TGCGCCAGCAGCCAAGGGAGCCTTCAGGCGGGCTATGGCTACACCTTC
CASSQGSLQAGYGYTF
>TRBV12-3/TRBV12-4|-|TRBJ2-7|TRBD1
TGTGCCAGCAGCCCGACAGGGAACGAGCAGTACTTC
CASSPTGNEQYF
>TRBV4-1|-|TRBJ1-6|-
TGCGCCAGCAGCCAAGGAGGGTGGCGGGATTCACCCCTCCACTTT
CASSQGGWRDSPLHF
>TRBV19|-|TRBJ1-3|-
TGTGCCAGTAGTATTGGGACCCCTGGAAACACCATATATTTT
CASSIGTPGNTIYF
>TRBV18|once|TRBJ2-3|-
TGTGCCAGCTCACCACCGATTTCTTCGCAGTATTTT
CASSPPISSQYF
>TRBV11-3|once|TRBJ2-2|-
TGTGCCAGCAGCTTAGTTGTTACCGGGGAGCTGTTTTTT
CASSLVVTGELFF
>TRBV28|few|TRBJ2-7|-
TGTGCCAGCACCCTCTGGGCGGGGCAGGGCGAGCAGTACTTC
CASTLWAGQGEQYF
>TRBV5-1|-|TRBJ2-3|TRBD1
TGCGCCAGCAGCTTAGACAGGGACCCAGATACGCAGTATTTT
CASSLDRDPDTQYF
>TRBV7-2|-|TRBJ1-1|TRBD1
TGTGCCAGCAGCCCTCCCACAGGGGGAGGGACTGAAGCTTTCTTT
CASSPPTGGGTEAFF
>TRBV28|-|TRBJ1-4|-
TGTGCCAGCAGTTCGGGGTCTTTCCGGGCCATCAATGAAAAACTGTTTTTT
CASSSGSFRAINEKLFF
>TRBV28|-|TRBJ1-5|TRBD1
TGTGCCAGCAGTTCAGGACAGGCGGATCAGCCCCAGCATTTT
CASSSGQADQPQHF
>TRBV19|-|TRBJ1-5|TRBD1
TGTGCCAGTAGCAGAAGGGACAGTTTAACGCAGCCCCAGCATTTT
CASSRRDSLTQPQHF
>TRBV5-6|-|TRBJ1-2|TRBD1
TGTGCCAGCAGGGAGGCAGGGGGCAGTGGCTACACCTTC
CASREAGGSGYTF
>TRBV2|-|TRBJ2-5|TRBD1
TGTGCCAGCAGTGGGACAGGGAGAGAGACCCAGTACTTC
CASSGTGRETQYF
>TRBV13|-|TRBJ2-1|-
TGTGCCAGCAGCTTGCGGGGCCCCTACAATGAGCAGTTCTTC
CASSLRGPYNEQFF
>TRBV25-1|-|TRBJ2-3|TRBD2
TGTGCCAGCACGGGACTAGTAGAAACAGATACGCAGTATTTT
CASTGLVETDTQYF
>TRBV7-9|-|TRBJ2-5|-
TGTGCCAGCAGCTCCTATTTACCGGGGAGGACGGAGACCCAGTACTTC
CASSSYLPGRTETQYF